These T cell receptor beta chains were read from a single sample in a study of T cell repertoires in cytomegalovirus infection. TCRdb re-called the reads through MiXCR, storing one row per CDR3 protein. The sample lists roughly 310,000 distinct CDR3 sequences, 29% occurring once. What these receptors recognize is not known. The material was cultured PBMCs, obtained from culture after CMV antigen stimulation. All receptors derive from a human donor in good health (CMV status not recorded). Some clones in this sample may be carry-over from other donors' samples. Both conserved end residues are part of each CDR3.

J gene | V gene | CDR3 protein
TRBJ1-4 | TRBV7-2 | CASSLGGLSNEKLFF
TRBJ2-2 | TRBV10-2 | CASSESGSGGELFF
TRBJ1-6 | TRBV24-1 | CATSDSGSPLHF
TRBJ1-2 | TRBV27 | CASSLSVGDRANYGYTF
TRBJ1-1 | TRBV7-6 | CASAVQGKNTEAFF
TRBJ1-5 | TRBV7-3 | CASSSVGGNQPQHF
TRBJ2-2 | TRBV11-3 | CASSTGRTSGELFF
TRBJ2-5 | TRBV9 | CASSVVGTAQETQYF
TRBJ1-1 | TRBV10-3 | CAISDTGGTEAFF
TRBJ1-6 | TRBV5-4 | CASSLVRGGGNGSPLHF
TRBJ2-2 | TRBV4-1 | CASSPRESGGELFF
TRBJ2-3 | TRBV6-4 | CASREATSTDTQYF
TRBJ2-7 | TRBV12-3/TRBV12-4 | CASGWPGLAGSDEQYF
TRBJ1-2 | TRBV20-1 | CSAWRLAEGQGGPGYTF
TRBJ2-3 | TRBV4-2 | CASSRSTTSGGADTQYF
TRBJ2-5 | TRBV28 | CASSLRQQETQYF
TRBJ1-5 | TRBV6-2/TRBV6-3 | CASRQGRNQPQHF
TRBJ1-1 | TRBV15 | CATSPNGGTEAFF
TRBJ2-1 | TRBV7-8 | CASSLEGTSEYNEQFF
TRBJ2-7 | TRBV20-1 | CSAARGYEQYF
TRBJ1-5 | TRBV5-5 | CASSLARGSEPQHF
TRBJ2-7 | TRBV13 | CASSSGRDRGYGGQHF
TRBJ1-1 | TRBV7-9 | CASSPSSAGSSTEAFF
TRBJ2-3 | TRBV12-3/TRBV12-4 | CASSSTGTVTDTQYF
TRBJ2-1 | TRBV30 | CAWSGLAGGVQFF
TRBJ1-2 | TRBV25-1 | CASSELLNGYTF
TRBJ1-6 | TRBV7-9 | CASSLGPSHLRRAGGDSPLHF
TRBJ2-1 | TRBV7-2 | CASSLWGTGNEQFF
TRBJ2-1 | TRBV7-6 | CASSQSRGVEFF
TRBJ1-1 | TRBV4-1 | CASSHRGRDGITEAFF
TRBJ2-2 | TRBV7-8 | CASSLDSPGLGELFF
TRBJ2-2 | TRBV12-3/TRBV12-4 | CASRRELLQGAGELFF
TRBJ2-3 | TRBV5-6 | CASSLVGVAYPDTQYF
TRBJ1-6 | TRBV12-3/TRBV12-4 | CASSPDGDRPLHF
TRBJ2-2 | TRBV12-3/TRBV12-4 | CASIHVLTGELFF
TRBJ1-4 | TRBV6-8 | CASSTPRGGGEKLFF
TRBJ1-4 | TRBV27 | CETAPNEKLFF
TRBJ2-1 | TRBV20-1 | CSAWTGAWEQFF
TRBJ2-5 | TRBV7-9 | CASSLLSDARDRGAQETQYF
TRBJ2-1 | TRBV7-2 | CASSLANTHNEQFF
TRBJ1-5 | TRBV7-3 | CASSFGQLDSNQPQHF
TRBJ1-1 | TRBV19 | CASSISRVGTEAFF
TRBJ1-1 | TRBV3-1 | CASSQEGTEAFF
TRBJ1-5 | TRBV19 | CASSMTVNQPQHF